This T cell receptor beta chain comes out of a study of T cells in Graves' hyperthyroidism and ophthalmopathy. Overall study results and limits: The authors' 13 V-J model separated ophthalmopathy from stable hyperthyroidism.

A note on this clonotype: Its antigen is not identified.

Germline CDR1 is GTSNPN and CDR2 is SVGIG (reference sequence). The CDR3 is 14 residues long. Trimming removed 1 base from V and 0 bases from J, with 8 bases in between. There were TCR beta CDR3 regions amplified from RNA transcripts. A set of HTBI primers served as the primers for a first-round RT-PCR of the TCR CDR3. MiXCR, applied by TCRdb to the multiplex PCR reads, yields one record per CDR3 protein. The table has around 420,000 distinct CDR3 sequences, 15% to 19% seen once; the top ten hold about 14%. This TCR came from a woman aged 18-29 years with Graves' hyperthyroidism. This chain uses TRBV30 with TRBJ2-3; a weak D match, TRBD2 (5 bases). The sequenced material came from blood. Here the CDR3 DNA reads TGTGCCTGGAGTGAAGCGGCTAGCACAGATACGCAGTATTTT. Amino acid sequence: CAWSEAASTDTQYF.